This TCR beta chain was obtained from a study of blood T cell repertoires in COVID-19. Study background: Sites in the United States, Italy and Spain provided acute and convalescent COVID-19 samples. From T cells, B-cell-depleted T cells, or PBMCs came the material, which was cDNA or gDNA.

Germline CDR1 and CDR2: SQVTM and ANQGSEA. Trimming left V 5 bases short and J 6 bases short, with 11 bases between. This CDR3 comprises 11 residues. The authors' processing: Nucleated cell counts were estimated from reference gene primer amplification. TCRdb's table, derived via immunoSEQ multiplex PCR, lists solely in-frame clones and lacks some. V and J calls and clone size are given by that table; D and trimming were obtained from the DNA. The table lists about 61,000 clones, roughly 90% of them singletons. The receptor was isolated from a human donor in a cohort sampled during active COVID-19. The chain employs TRBV29-1 and TRBJ2-7; the D gene is possibly TRBD1 (5 bases). Sequencing was done on a sample of peripheral blood. As DNA, the CDR3 is TGCAGCGTTCCTTTGGGGCTCGAGCAGTACTTC. Protein sequence: CSVPLGLEQYF.